The 4 T cell receptor beta chains given below trace back to one sample, sequenced in a study of shared clonotypes between healthy human individuals. TCRdb's table, derived via immunoSEQ multiplex PCR, lists solely in-frame clones and lacks some. Of about 2.4 million clones in the sample, over 85% were seen once. The sequencing sample was made of naive CD4+ T cells from PBMCs. As for subset: CD45RA+ positively selected. These receptors all stem from a man aged 18 to 29 in good health. Some clones in this sample may be carry-over from other donors' samples.

V gene TRBV28 combines with J gene TRBJ2-1, with D tentatively TRBD2 (6 bases). Trimming removed 7 bases at V and 5 bases at J, with 15 bases between. Per the germline V gene, CDR1 is MDHEN and CDR2 is SYDVKM. This CDR3 is 14 amino acids long. CDR3 residues: CASTPGTLNNEQFF. CDR3 bases: TGTGCCAGCACCCCCGGGACTCTGAACAATGAGCAGTTCTTC.

The chain employs TRBV4-3 and TRBJ1-4; TRBD1 matches at 7 bases. This CDR3 has 16 residues. Losses at the gene ends were 8 bases for V and 0 bases for J; bases not matched to a gene: 9. Germline V gene sequence: CDR1 LGHNA, CDR2 YSLEER. CDR3 amino acids: CASQRDRASTNEKLFF. The CDR3 DNA follows: TGCGCCAGCCAAAGAGACAGGGCCTCAACTAATGAAAAACTGTTTTTT.

V usage is TRBV19 and J usage is TRBJ1-1; 9 bases fit TRBD1. CDR3 length: 14 amino acids. CDR1 LNHDA and CDR2 SQIVND come from the germline V gene (reference sequence). Trimming removed 6 bases from V and 6 bases from J; junction bases left unmatched: 8. The CDR3 reads CASSPQGAFAEAFF. The CDR3 DNA reads TGTGCCAGTAGCCCACAGGGGGCTTTCGCTGAAGCTTTCTTT.

This clone was detected once. In DNA form, the CDR3 reads TGTGCCAGCAGCTTGGATCCAGGGAAAGGGAACACTGAAGCTTTCTTT. Translating gives CASSLDPGKGNTEAFF. The rearrangement uses TRBV5-5 and TRBJ1-1, with D tentatively TRBD1 (5 bases). Trimming stripped 0 bases from V and 1 base from J, with 13 bases between. Germline V gene sequence: CDR1 SGHKS, CDR2 YYEKEE (reference sequence). The CDR3 is made up of 16 amino acids.